These T cell receptor beta chains were read from a single sample in a study of identical twins. TCRdb used MiXCR to reprocess the 5' RACE reads, holding one entry per CDR3 protein. The sample contains fewer than 550,000 distinct CDR3 sequences, approximately 16% of which appear only once. These same records also appear under a second study, on yellow fever vaccine responses in identical twins.

The source material was CD4+ T cells sorted from blood. These receptors were collected from a woman aged 18-29 years in good health. The CDR3 runs from the conserved cysteine through the conserved F or W.

j_call,v_call,cdr3_aa
TRBJ1-1,TRBV12-3/TRBV12-4,CASSQPELNTEAFF
TRBJ2-7,TRBV20-1,CSANNRGHSYEQYF
TRBJ2-3,TRBV24-1,CATSGSAGSTDTQYF
TRBJ2-7,TRBV20-1,CSARGGSGEQYF
TRBJ1-1,TRBV5-4,CASSPGGKNTEAFF
TRBJ2-3,TRBV25-1,CASRPGGTDTQYF
TRBJ2-1,TRBV20-1,CSAEGQGNSYNEQFF
TRBJ2-3,TRBV6-5,CASSYRPRADTQYF
TRBJ1-2,TRBV28,CAGLGSNYGYTF
TRBJ2-3,TRBV7-3,CASSPLDTSTDTQYF
TRBJ2-1,TRBV7-9,CASSLISSYNEQFF
TRBJ2-1,TRBV5-1,CASSLVPGAYNEQFF
TRBJ1-2,TRBV9,CASSVVTGGSGYTF
TRBJ2-2,TRBV5-5,CASSPTGSANTGELFF
TRBJ1-6,TRBV20-1,CSARQDFYNSPLHF
TRBJ2-7,TRBV3-1,CASSTRLAASYEQYF
TRBJ2-2,TRBV2,CAVKTPPPNTGELFF
TRBJ2-3,TRBV11-2,CASSLWDSTDTQYF
TRBJ1-1,TRBV5-1,CASSSLAVGANTEAFF
TRBJ1-2,TRBV5-1,CASSLFGDTNYGYTF
TRBJ2-4,TRBV20-1,CSARTQGGLGIQYF
TRBJ1-5,TRBV6-1,CASSGREASNQPQHF
TRBJ2-5,TRBV25-1,CASRVSGGVQETQYF
TRBJ1-5,TRBV20-1,CSATDRNQPQHF
TRBJ2-1,TRBV5-1,CASSALTSGGANEQFF
TRBJ1-6,TRBV24-1,CATSAAYNSPLHF
TRBJ2-3,TRBV7-2,CASSFIAGTTDTQYF
TRBJ1-1,TRBV29-1,CSVVIQGGFNTEAFF
TRBJ1-2,TRBV6-6,CASSGVGYTF
TRBJ2-7,TRBV11-2,CASSIWGREQYF
TRBJ2-3,TRBV5-1,CASSVVLAGGPDTQYF
TRBJ2-2,TRBV12-3/TRBV12-4,CASSSFAGGTGELFF
TRBJ2-1,TRBV5-1,CASTPGHSGTYNEQFF
TRBJ2-2,TRBV28,CASRQAGRTGELFF
TRBJ1-2,TRBV7-2,CASSTRQGGYGYTF
TRBJ2-6,TRBV6-5,CASSYKGFGANVLTF
TRBJ2-3,TRBV19,CASSSNSDTQYF
TRBJ1-1,TRBV2,CASRGDAIGTEAFF
TRBJ2-5,TRBV3-1,CASSHRGDGKETQYF
TRBJ2-5,TRBV5-1,CASSYLTALGQGETQYF
TRBJ2-7,TRBV6-1,CASRPSGPSYEQYF
TRBJ1-5,TRBV10-3,CAISDMGANQPQHF
TRBJ2-1,TRBV5-1,CASSIQTSGSSYNEQFF
TRBJ2-1,TRBV24-1,CATSEYGASGSIYNEQFF
TRBJ2-1,TRBV6-5,CASSYSTSGSYNEQFF
TRBJ2-3,TRBV20-1,CSARPPGTSGGVSTDTQYF
TRBJ2-5,TRBV28,CASSRAFRQETQYF
TRBJ2-5,TRBV24-1,CATSDPLAGAYQETQYF
TRBJ2-3,TRBV20-1,CSASLAGESTDTQYF
TRBJ1-1,TRBV18,CASSSNRAPEAFF
TRBJ1-1,TRBV5-1,CASSLVGLSEAFF
TRBJ2-1,TRBV5-6,CASSVTRTGANEQFF
TRBJ2-3,TRBV20-1,CSAPAVDTQYF